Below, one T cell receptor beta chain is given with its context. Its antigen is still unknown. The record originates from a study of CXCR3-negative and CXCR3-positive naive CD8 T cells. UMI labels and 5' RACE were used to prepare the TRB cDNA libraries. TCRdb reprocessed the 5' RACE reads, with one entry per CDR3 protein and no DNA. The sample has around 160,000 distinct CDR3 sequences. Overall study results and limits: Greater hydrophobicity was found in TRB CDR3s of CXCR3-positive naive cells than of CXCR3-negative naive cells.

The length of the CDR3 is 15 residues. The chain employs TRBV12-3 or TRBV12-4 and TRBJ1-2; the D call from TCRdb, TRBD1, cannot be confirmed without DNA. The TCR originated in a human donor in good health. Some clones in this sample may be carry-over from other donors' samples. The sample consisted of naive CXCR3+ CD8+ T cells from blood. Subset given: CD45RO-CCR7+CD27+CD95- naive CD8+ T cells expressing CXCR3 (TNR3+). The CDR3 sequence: CASSTLGGWNYGYTF.